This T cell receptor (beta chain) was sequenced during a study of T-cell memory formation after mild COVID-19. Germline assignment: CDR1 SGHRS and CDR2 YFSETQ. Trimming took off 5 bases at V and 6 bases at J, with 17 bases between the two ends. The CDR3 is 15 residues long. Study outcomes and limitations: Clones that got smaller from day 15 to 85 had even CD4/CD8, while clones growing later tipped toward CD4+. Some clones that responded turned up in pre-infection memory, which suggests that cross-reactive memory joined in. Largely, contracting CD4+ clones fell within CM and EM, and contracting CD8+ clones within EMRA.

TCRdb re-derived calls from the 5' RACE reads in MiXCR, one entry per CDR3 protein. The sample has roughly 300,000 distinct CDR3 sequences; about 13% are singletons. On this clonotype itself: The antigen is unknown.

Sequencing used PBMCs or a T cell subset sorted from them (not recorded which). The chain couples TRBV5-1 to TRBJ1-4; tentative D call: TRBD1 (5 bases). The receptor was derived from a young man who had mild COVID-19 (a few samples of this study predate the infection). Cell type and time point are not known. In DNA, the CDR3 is TGCGCCAGCAGGTCCTCGGAACGGGGCGATGAAAAACTGTTTTTT. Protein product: CASRSSERGDEKLFF.